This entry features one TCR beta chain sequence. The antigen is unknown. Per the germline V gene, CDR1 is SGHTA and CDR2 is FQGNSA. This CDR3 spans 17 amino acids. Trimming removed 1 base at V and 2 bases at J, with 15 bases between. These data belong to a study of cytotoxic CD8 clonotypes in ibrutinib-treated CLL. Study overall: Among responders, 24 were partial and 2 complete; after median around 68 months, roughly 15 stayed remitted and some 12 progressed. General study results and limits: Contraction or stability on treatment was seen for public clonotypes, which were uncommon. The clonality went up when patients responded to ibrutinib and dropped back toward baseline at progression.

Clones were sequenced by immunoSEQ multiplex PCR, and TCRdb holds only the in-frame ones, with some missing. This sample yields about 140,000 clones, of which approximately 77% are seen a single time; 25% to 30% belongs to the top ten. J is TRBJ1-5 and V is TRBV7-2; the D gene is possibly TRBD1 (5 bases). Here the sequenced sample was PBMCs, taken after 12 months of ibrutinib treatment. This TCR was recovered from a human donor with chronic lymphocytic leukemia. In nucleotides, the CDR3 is TGTGCCAGCAGCTTAGGGAGGGGAGGGTCCCGCAATCAGCCCCAGCATTTT. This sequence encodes CASSLGRGGSRNQPQHF.